The 4 T cell receptor beta chains below all came from one sample that was sequenced in a study of cytomegalovirus exposure and HLA in healthy donors. Use of 60 Vbeta and 13 Jbeta primers characterized the PCR. Using immunoSEQ multiplex PCR, the repertoire was profiled, and TCRdb retains in-frame clones only, with some absent. Here the sample spans under 200,000 clones, 80% to 90% being singletons. The material sequenced was PBMCs. The receptor source for this set is a young woman in good health and CMV-seronegative.

This chain connects TRBV28 to TRBJ1-2; 7 bases agree with TRBD1. In germline, CDR1 is MDHEN, CDR2 SYDVKM. This CDR3 comprises 16 residues. V was clipped by 4 bases and J by 6 bases; unmatched bases: 14. The CDR3 protein is CASSSPIIGTDNGYTF. CDR3 nucleotide sequence: TGTGCCAGCAGTTCCCCAATAATCGGGACAGACAATGGCTACACCTTC.

The chain couples TRBV7-2 to TRBJ1-1, with D possibly TRBD1 on 5 matching bases. The CDR3 sequence is 15 residues long. In germline, CDR1 is SGHTA, CDR2 FQGNSA. The germline V and J ends were trimmed by 2 bases and 1 base, with 11 bases remaining between them. The CDR3 sequence is CASSLWAGQNTEAFF. The CDR3 region has the DNA TGTGCCAGCAGCTTATGGGCAGGACAGAACACTGAAGCTTTCTTT.

The rearrangement links TRBV5-4 to TRBJ2-7, with TRBD2 matching over 9 bases. The CDR3 has 15 amino acids. V was clipped by 1 base and J by 2 bases; unmatched bases: 4. Germline lookup yields CDR1 SGHNT and CDR2 YYREEE (reference sequence). In nucleotides, the CDR3 is TGTGCCAGCAGCTTGTCTCCTAGCGGGACCTACGAGCAGTACTTC. It specifies CASSLSPSGTYEQYF.

The J gene is TRBJ2-7, the V gene TRBV4-2, with a tentative D call TRBD2 (5 bases). This CDR3 is built from 16 residues. Germline lookup yields CDR1 LGHNA and CDR2 YNFKEQ. V was cut by 4 bases and J by 2 bases, with 18 bases left in between. CDR3 protein: CASSPGFWGMTYEQYF. The CDR3 region has the DNA TGTGCCAGCAGCCCGGGGTTTTGGGGAATGACCTACGAGCAGTACTTC.